The entry that follows covers one T cell receptor (beta chain) sequence. It has no known antigen specificity. Base qualities are not recorded, but no much larger clone differs from it by a single base. These data are taken from a study of blood T cell repertoires in COVID-19 (dated by TCRdb to the early 2020s). At the level of the whole study: Samples covering the acute and convalescent phases of COVID-19 were provided by collaborators in the United States, Italy and Spain. Deeply sampled blood TCRbeta repertoires from subjects exposed to, actively infected with, or recovered from COVID-19 were included in the dataset. The repertoires were released in a freely available public database meant as a resource for research on the immune response to SARS-CoV-2. The material from the prospective study consisted of cDNA or gDNA derived from T cells, B-cell-depleted T cells, or PBMCs. HLA class I and class II types, where available, came from metadata supplied by the sample provider rather than from assay-based typing. Samples were obtained from the ongoing ImmuneRACE study (first 160 participants) and from about 1,300 subjects provided by 6 global collaborators. A de-identified subject ID, COVID-19 status, age in years and sex were almost always included in the sample metadata. Study-level results and caveats: Clinical and demographic metadata were provided uncurated, with the amount varying by source and participant.

TCRbeta CDR3 regions were amplified from genomic DNA by means of the immunoSEQ Assay, a bias-controlled multiplex PCR. The authors' analysis ran thus. Nucleated cell counts per sample were estimated from amplification of reference gene primers within the assay. Sequence reads were collapsed and filtered to measure the absolute abundance of every unique TCRbeta CDR3 rearrangement. For each sample, productive Simpson clonality was calculated by taking the square root of Simpson's diversity index across productive rearrangements. What TCRdb holds here is the immuneACCESS table cut down to in-frame rearrangements. Part of the clones is not present; checked against another copy, under half of the missing clones reflect an unresolved V gene, and the others are unexplained. V, J and clone size are taken as reported in that table, and D and trimming were inferred from the DNA itself. The sample has around 76,000 clones on record, under 95% of them singletons. 5.8% of the sample is held by the ten biggest clonotypes.

Whole blood was collected in K2EDTA tubes by collaborating institutions according to the institutions' own protocols. For TCRbeta analysis, collaborator samples were shipped as frozen whole blood, as isolated PBMCs, or as DNA extracted from either sample type. The sequenced sample was peripheral blood. This receptor was taken from a human donor in a cohort sampled during active COVID-19.

The nucleotides read TGCGCCAGCAGCCACCAGGCCCTAGGACTAGCGGGGAACACCGGGGAGCTGTTTTTT. It translates as CASSHQALGLAGNTGELFF. Here the chain combines TRBV4-3 and TRBJ2-2; the junction holds 11 bases that match TRBD2. V lost 3 bases and J lost 1 base, and the count of bases not matched to a germline gene is 10. Spanning cysteine to phenylalanine, the CDR3 consists of 19 amino acids. Only CDR3 DNA is held: 57 bases, read in frame from base 1. The germline V gene specifies LGHNA as CDR1 and YSLEER as CDR2.